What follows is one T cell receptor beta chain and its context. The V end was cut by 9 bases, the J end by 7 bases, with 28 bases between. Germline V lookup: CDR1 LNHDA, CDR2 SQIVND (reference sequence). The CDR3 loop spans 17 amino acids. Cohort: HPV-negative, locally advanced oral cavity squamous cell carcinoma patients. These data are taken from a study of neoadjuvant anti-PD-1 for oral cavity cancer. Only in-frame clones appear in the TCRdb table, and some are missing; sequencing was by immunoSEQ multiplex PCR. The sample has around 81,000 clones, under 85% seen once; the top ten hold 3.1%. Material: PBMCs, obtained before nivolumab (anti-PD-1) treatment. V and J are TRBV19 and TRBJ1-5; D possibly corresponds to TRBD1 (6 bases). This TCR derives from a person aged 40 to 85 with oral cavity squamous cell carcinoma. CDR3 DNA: TGTGCCAGCACACCCGGGGGGCTGCAACGTAAGATGCAGCCCCAGCATTTT. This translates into CASTPGGLQRKMQPQHF.